These 25 T cell receptor beta chains came from one sample sequenced in a study of a mutant IDH1 vaccine in newly diagnosed glioma. Time point given: week 35, safety follow-up. Doses of 300 ug of mutant IDH1 20-mer peptide were given with topical imiquimod. The antigens these receptors bind are not known. Assay: immunoSEQ multiplex PCR; the TCRdb copy retains only in-frame clones and omits some. The sample lists 50,000 to 75,000 clones; 74% were seen once. Specimen: PBMCs, collected from a glioma patient whose treatment included an IDH1 peptide vaccine. Receptor source: a man between 45 and 60 years old with glioma.

The chain's CDR3 is CASKVESNQPQHF. CDR3 nucleotide sequence: TGTGCCAGCAAAGTAGAGAGCAATCAGCCCCAGCATTTT. V is TRBV2 and J is TRBJ1-5, with D uncertain. Trimming stripped 7 bases from V and 1 base from J, with 8 bases between. The CDR3 sequence is 13 residues long. Per the germline V gene, CDR1 is SNHLY and CDR2 is FYNNEI.

The rearrangement links TRBV20-1 to TRBJ2-7; D remains unclear. The CDR3 runs 11 residues. Trimming shortened V by 2 bases and J by 4 bases, and 6 bases separated the two germline ends. The germline gives CDR1 DFQATT, CDR2 SNEGSKA (reference sequence). The CDR3 region is CSARKGYEQYF. CDR3 nucleotides: TGCAGTGCTAGAAAGGGTTACGAGCAGTACTTC.

The V call is TRBV29-1, the J call TRBJ1-2, with D tentatively TRBD1 (5 bases). CDR3 size: 14 residues. Trimming pared 3 bases from V and 3 bases from J, leaving 14 bases between. The V gene's germline CDR1 is SQVTM and CDR2 ANQGSEA. CDR3 region: CSVESQEGYYGYTF. The DNA of the CDR3 is TGCAGCGTTGAGTCACAGGAGGGGTACTATGGCTACACCTTC. The full variable domain, its missing parts supplied by reference TRBV29-1 and TRBJ1-2, is SAVISQKPSRDICQRGTSLTIQCQVDSQVTMMFWYRQQPGQSLTLIATANQGSEATYESGFVIDKFPISRPNLTFSTLTVSNMSPEDSSIYLCSVESQEGYYGYTFGSGTRLTVV.

The chain employs TRBV19 and TRBJ1-2, with D possibly TRBD1 on 5 matching bases. V lost 6 bases and J 4 bases, leaving 24 bases between the germline ends. The CDR3 has 17 amino acids. The germline V gene has CDR1 LNHDA and CDR2 SQIVND (reference sequence). The DNA for the CDR3 is TGTGCCAGTAGGGCCGGGACCGGTACCGATTTTAGCTATGGCTACACCTTC. It encodes CASRAGTGTDFSYGYTF.

This clone was seen only a few times. The J gene is TRBJ1-4, the V gene TRBV15; 8 bases are shared with TRBD1. CDR1 and CDR2 (germline): LNHNV, YYDKDF (reference sequence). CDR3 length: 15 amino acids. V lost 1 base and J lost 7; bases outside the gene matches: 5. The CDR3 nucleotides are TGTGCCACCAGCAGAGCGGACAGGGTGGGTGAAAAACTGTTTTTT. It translates to CATSRADRVGEKLFF. Looking up the rest from reference TRBV15 and TRBJ1-4 gives the full variable domain: DAMVIQNPRYQVTQFGKPVTLSCSQTLNHNVMYWYQQKSSQAPKLLFHYYDKDFNNEADTPDNFQSRRPNTSFCFLDIRSPGLGDTAMYLCATSRADRVGEKLFFGSGTQLSVL.

V gene TRBV5-4 combines with J gene TRBJ2-5; tentative D call: TRBD1 (6 bases). The length of the CDR3 is 16 residues. Trimming cost V 2 bases and J 4 bases, with 18 bases left between them. Germline V gene data show CDR1 as SGHNT and CDR2 as YYREEE (reference sequence). The chain's CDR3 is CASSLNRASLLETQYF. DNA of the CDR3: TGTGCCAGCAGCTTAAACAGGGCATCCCTCTTAGAGACCCAGTACTTC.

The V call is TRBV29-1, the J call TRBJ1-1; TRBD1 matches 8 bases. This CDR3 spans 13 amino acids. The V gene end was trimmed by 8 bases and the J gene end by 1 base; junction bases not matched to a gene: 6. Germline-derived CDR1 and CDR2 are SQVTM and ANQGSEA. CDR3 nucleotides: TGCAGCTTCGATCAGGGGGCGAACACTGAAGCTTTCTTT. This codes for CSFDQGANTEAFF.

The chain links TRBV6-5 to TRBJ2-2, with 7 bases that match TRBD1. This CDR3 has 15 amino acids. Per the germline V gene, CDR1 is MNHEY and CDR2 is SVGAGI. J was trimmed by 6 bases and V by 6 bases; bases with no gene match: 10. The CDR3 region is CASRKTGYISGELFF. In nucleotides, the CDR3 is TGTGCCAGCAGAAAGACAGGGTATATATCCGGGGAGCTGTTTTTT.

The V gene is TRBV7-2, the J gene TRBJ1-2, with TRBD1 matching over 9 bases. CDR1 is SGHTA and CDR2 is FQGNSA in the germline V gene. This CDR3 spans 15 amino acids. The V segment lost 2 bases and the J segment 4 bases; nucleotides outside the gene matches: 5. CDR3: CASSLRTGGIYGYTF. DNA for the CDR3: TGTGCCAGCAGCTTAAGAACAGGGGGCATCTATGGCTACACCTTC.

The V gene is TRBV7-9, the J gene TRBJ2-7, with a weak D call TRBD2 (5 bases). Germline loops: CDR1 SEHNR, CDR2 FQNEAQ (reference sequence). The CDR3 length is 16 residues. V was shortened by 1 base and J by 3 bases, with 16 bases between the two germline ends. This CDR3 is CASSLVSGELVYEQYF. For the CDR3, the DNA is TGTGCCAGCAGCTTAGTATCCGGGGAATTAGTCTACGAGCAGTACTTC.

Only one count was recorded for this clone. The chain has TRBV6-1 and TRBJ2-1; weak D call: TRBD1 (6 bases). The CDR3 has 14 residues. CDR1 is MNHNS, CDR2 SASEGT, per germline. V was cut by 7 bases and J by 0 bases, with 10 bases left in between. The CDR3 loop is CASTPTGSYNEQFF. CDR3 in DNA: TGTGCCAGCACTCCGACAGGCTCCTACAATGAGCAGTTCTTC.

This sequence joins TRBV19 and TRBJ2-2, with a possible D match to TRBD1 (6 bases). The CDR3 covers 14 residues. Germline V gene lookup returns CDR1 LNHDA and CDR2 SQIVND (reference sequence). The V end was cut by 4 bases, the J end by 6 bases, with 12 bases between. The DNA of the CDR3 is TGTGCCAGTAGTACCTCAGGGGACCCCGGGGAGCTGTTTTTT. As protein: CASSTSGDPGELFF.

The chain recombines TRBV10-3 with TRBJ2-1, with 15 bases that match TRBD2. The CDR3 runs to 16 residues. V dropped 6 bases and J dropped 9; count of bases not matched to a gene: 9. Germline V gene data show CDR1 as ENHRY and CDR2 as SYGVKD. For the CDR3, the DNA is TGTGCCATCAGAGGGACTAGCGGGGGGCGGGTAAGTGAGCAGTTCTTC. Protein product: CAIRGTSGGRVSEQFF.

The J gene is TRBJ1-4, the V gene TRBV7-2; TRBD1 aligns across 12 bases. CDR1 and CDR2 (germline): SGHTA, FQGNSA. The J segment lost 8 bases and the V segment lost 6 bases, leaving 1 base of the junction unmatched. This CDR3 has 13 amino acids. CDR3 in DNA: TGTGCCAGCAGAGGGACAGGGGGCGAAAAACTGTTTTTT. Residues: CASRGTGGEKLFF.

This clone was seen only a few times. This sequence joins TRBV2 and TRBJ2-2, with 12 bases that match TRBD1. Germline loops: CDR1 SNHLY, CDR2 FYNNEI. Trimming took 6 bases from V and 9 from J; bases not matched to a gene: 5. This CDR3 region has 14 residues. CDR3 sequence reads: CASRAGTGGRELFF. CDR3 sequence (DNA): TGTGCCAGCAGGGCCGGGACAGGGGGCCGGGAGCTGTTTTTT.

This chain joins TRBV7-9 and TRBJ2-7; the D gene is possibly TRBD1 (5 bases). The V gene's germline CDR1 is SEHNR and CDR2 FQNEAQ (reference sequence). Trimming removed 1 base at V and 3 bases at J, with 10 bases between. The CDR3 length is 14 residues. The CDR3: CASSLVSRDYEQYF. The CDR3 region has the DNA TGTGCCAGCAGCTTAGTCTCCAGGGACTACGAGCAGTACTTC.

This rearrangement joins TRBV4-3 to TRBJ2-1, with TRBD2 as a possible D gene (5 bases). The CDR3 is made up of 17 amino acids. V was shortened by 0 bases and J by 3 bases, with 15 bases between the two germline ends. Germline V gene lookup returns CDR1 LGHNA and CDR2 YSLEER. The CDR3 DNA follows: TGCGCCAGCAGCCAAGAAGTGGCGGGCTTACTCTACAATGAGCAGTTCTTC. Translation gives CASSQEVAGLLYNEQFF.

A few counts support this clone. The J gene is TRBJ1-1, the V gene TRBV30; D gene ambiguous. Trimming removed 3 bases at V and 1 base at J, with 9 bases between. The length of the CDR3 is 13 residues. The germline CDR1 and CDR2 sequences are GTSNPN and SVGIG (reference sequence). The CDR3 protein is CAWSGESNTEAFF. Written as DNA, the CDR3 is TGTGCCTGGAGCGGGGAGTCGAACACTGAAGCTTTCTTT.

The chain combines TRBV19 with TRBJ1-2; no definite D call. The V gene's germline CDR1 is LNHDA and CDR2 SQIVND (reference sequence). Trimming took 2 bases from V and 2 from J, leaving 9 bases between them. The CDR3 runs 14 residues. CDR3 sequence reads: CASSILRQNYGYTF. For the CDR3, the DNA is TGTGCCAGTAGTATACTCCGGCAGAACTATGGCTACACCTTC.

J is TRBJ1-2 and V is TRBV29-1; D is ambiguous. The CDR3 consists of 12 residues. The V gene's germline CDR1 is SQVTM and CDR2 ANQGSEA. V was trimmed by 0 bases and J by 2 bases, leaving 4 bases between them. The CDR3 spells CSVEEGNYGYTF. The CDR3 DNA reads as TGCAGCGTTGAAGAGGGGAACTATGGCTACACCTTC.

The CDR3 loop is CARSFRDSSSYNSPLHF. The DNA of the CDR3 is TGTGCCAGAAGCTTCCGGGACAGTAGCTCCTATAATTCACCCCTCCACTTT. The chain is built from TRBV5-3 and TRBJ1-6; TRBD1 aligns across 7 bases. TRBV5-3 is recorded as an ORF, its role being uncertain. V dropped 2 bases and J dropped 0; count of bases not matched to a gene: 5. The CDR3 consists of 17 residues.

This chain links TRBV18 with TRBJ2-7; D may be TRBD1 or TRBD2 (7 bases each). This CDR3 has 15 amino acids. Trimming removed 5 bases from V and 0 bases from J, with 14 bases in between. CDR1 is KGHSH and CDR2 is LQKENI in the germline V gene. The CDR3 coding sequence is TGTGCCAGCTCAGCGGCGGGGGACAGCTCCTACGAGCAGTACTTC. Encoded protein: CASSAAGDSSYEQYF.

The chain uses TRBV29-1 and TRBJ1-2, with D maybe TRBD1 (6 bases). The CDR3 spans 11 residues. Germline loops: CDR1 SQVTM, CDR2 ANQGSEA. Trimming took off 6 bases at V and 7 bases at J, with 12 bases between the two ends. This CDR3 reads CSVLQGTGYTF. In DNA, the CDR3 is TGCAGCGTCCTACAGGGAACTGGCTACACCTTC.

This clone was recorded a few times. The chain is built from TRBV4-1 and TRBJ1-5, with D uncertain. From germline, CDR1 is MGHRA and CDR2 YSYEKL. The CDR3 spans 15 residues. With 0 bases removed from V and 6 bases from J, the gap between germline ends came to 12 bases. The CDR3 nucleotides read TGCGCCAGCAGCCAAGATGGCCCAGGCACTCAGCCCCAGCATTTT. Protein product: CASSQDGPGTQPQHF.

The chain links TRBV6-5 to TRBJ2-1; 11 bases are a match to TRBD2. The CDR3 spans 15 residues. The J segment lost 5 bases and the V segment lost 2 bases, leaving 2 bases of the junction unmatched. Germline CDR1 is MNHEY and CDR2 is SVGAGI. In DNA form, the CDR3 reads TGTGCCAGCAGTTACCTAGCGGGGGGTGACAATGAGCAGTTCTTC. The encoded protein is CASSYLAGGDNEQFF.